This TCR beta chain was sequenced in a study of tumor and adjacent non-tumor tissue in lung cancer. Study details: The cohort had 12 adenocarcinoma, 2 squamous cell and 1 small cell patients. Stage I to III disease affected some 11 men and 5 women aged roughly 31 to 85.

Study findings and constraints: Tumor TCR diversity, when higher, was linked to shorter survival. Significantly higher TCR diversity was found in tumor than normal lung.

This clonotype appeared a few times. Its antigen is unidentified. The template was RNA from unsorted bulk tissue. More than 3 cm separated this lung sample from the edge of the tumor. TCRbeta libraries were built with three rounds of nested PCR, modified from ARM-PCR. Using its own MiXCR run on the multiplex PCR reads, TCRdb lists one record per CDR3 protein. The sample carries some 100,000 distinct CDR3 sequences, about 60% recorded once. Sequences were obtained from distant non-tumor lung tissue. The receptor was isolated from a man younger than 45 with non-small cell lung cancer.

CDR3 amino acids: CASSYTGRYGYTF. As DNA, the CDR3 is TGTGCCAGCAGCTATACGGGGAGGTATGGCTACACCTTC. This sequence joins TRBV6-5 and TRBJ1-2; D gene unclear. Germline V gene data show CDR1 as MNHEY and CDR2 as SVGAGI. V lost 6 bases, J lost 5 bases, and 13 bases lay in between. The CDR3 length is 13 residues.